This T cell receptor beta chain was sequenced in a study of metastatic and nonmetastatic thyroid tumors. About the research overall: Comparison of repertoires was carried out across blood and tumor or nodule tissue from malignant and benign thyroid patients.

General study results and limits: Patients with malignant thyroid tumors reportedly had significantly higher TCR beta diversity than those with benign nodules, in blood and tumor.

The CDR3 totals 16 residues. V was shortened by 0 bases and J by 7 bases, with 16 bases between the two germline ends. Germline V gives CDR1 PRHDT, CDR2 FYEKMQ (reference sequence). Study processing details: The study's classifier, a distant-metastasis tool for papillary thyroid cancer, was built using CDR3 differences across clinicopathological groups. TCRdb re-analyzed the PCR reads using MiXCR. These V and J calls are TCRdb output, not the study's own analysis. This table has under 95,000 clones, approximately 12% appearing once. Of note for this clone: Antigen: not known.

Ahead of thyroid surgery, no patient had received treatment of any kind. V and J are TRBV13 and TRBJ2-1; D possibly corresponds to TRBD1 (5 bases). The sequence was collected from a female donor with papillary thyroid cancer or a benign thyroid nodule (not recorded which). Some clones in this sample may be carry-over from other donors' samples. The sequencing input was blood. CDR3 amino acids: CASSLGALGRQNEQFF. DNA of the CDR3: TGTGCCAGCAGCTTAGGCGCCCTGGGGCGTCAGAATGAGCAGTTCTTC.